This T cell receptor beta chain appears in the sequencing data of a study of cytomegalovirus exposure and HLA in healthy donors. Germline assignment: CDR1 SGDLS and CDR2 YYNGEE. V lost 0 bases, J lost 3 bases, and 11 bases stayed unmatched. This CDR3 is built from 17 residues. Study-level findings and limits: TCR beta V- and J-gene trimming was later associated with a missense DCLRE1C variant.

Of note for this clone: Antigen specificity is unknown.

PCR involved 60 Vbeta and 13 Jbeta primers. Repertoires were generated with immunoSEQ multiplex PCR, while TCRdb's copy carries only in-frame clones and drops some. The repertoire has some 110,000 clones, roughly 77% of them found once; the top ten carry approximately 0.99%. The sequenced sample was PBMCs. The TCR sequence derives from a woman aged 25 to 39 in good health and CMV-seronegative. This chain joins TRBV9 and TRBJ2-5; 7 nucleotides agree with TRBD1. The CDR3 DNA follows: TGTGCCAGCAGCGTAGCTACCAGGGCAGGGGGAGAAGAGACCCAGTACTTC. This sequence encodes CASSVATRAGGEETQYF.